This is a list of T cell receptor beta chains from one sample in a study of T cell repertoires and HLA-DP antigens. These receptors are not linked to any known antigen. Using immunoSEQ multiplex PCR, the repertoire was profiled, and TCRdb retains in-frame clones only, with some absent. This table has around 100,000 clones, 92% appearing once. Sequencing was done on a sample of CD4+ T cells from PBMCs. These receptors all come from a woman in her late teens or twenties in good health and CMV-seronegative. Both conserved end residues are trimmed from each CDR3. Fields, in order: V gene, CDR3 protein.

v_call: TRBV28; cdr3_aa: ASRTPVTGTYRYT
v_call: TRBV19; cdr3_aa: ASSFGFQPQH
v_call: TRBV2; cdr3_aa: ASSVVASNTEAF
v_call: TRBV10-1; cdr3_aa: ASSGDSHPYTDTQY
v_call: TRBV4-2; cdr3_aa: ASSQRVGNTDTQY
v_call: TRBV27; cdr3_aa: ASSSSRRRGTEAF
v_call: TRBV27; cdr3_aa: ASSLQGMSNQPQH
v_call: TRBV4-1; cdr3_aa: ASSQAGRGLSDTQY
v_call: TRBV7-3; cdr3_aa: ASSLSGPGELF
v_call: TRBV7-2; cdr3_aa: ASSNPGLAGVSPETQY
v_call: TRBV6-1; cdr3_aa: ASSRETADTQY
v_call: TRBV10-3; cdr3_aa: AIARGATDTQY
v_call: TRBV18; cdr3_aa: ASSPRQEGEKLF
v_call: TRBV5-4; cdr3_aa: ASSLSPRLNTDTQY
v_call: TRBV28; cdr3_aa: ASSSAAGGFYEQY
v_call: TRBV6-5; cdr3_aa: ATSIAPHSGNTIY
v_call: TRBV6-1; cdr3_aa: ASDTRLLLEAF
v_call: TRBV6-1; cdr3_aa: ASYRTGNTDTQY
v_call: TRBV27; cdr3_aa: ASSTGRRETQY
v_call: TRBV19; cdr3_aa: ASRSRQGFFEQY
v_call: TRBV28; cdr3_aa: ASSFVGLGSSYNEQF
v_call: TRBV7-9; cdr3_aa: ASSFYRGLGETQY
v_call: TRBV5-1; cdr3_aa: ASSTSISYGYT
v_call: TRBV30; cdr3_aa: AWSGDGTGELF
v_call: TRBV18; cdr3_aa: ASSQTRTGGHGLSQPQH
v_call: TRBV20-1; cdr3_aa: SLGGSYEQY
v_call: TRBV27; cdr3_aa: ASSPLATVRTDTQY
v_call: TRBV29-1; cdr3_aa: SVEDFTASLSEKLF
v_call: TRBV19; cdr3_aa: ASSIVRTGSGTEAF
v_call: TRBV7-9; cdr3_aa: ASSFYRGMIDEQF
v_call: TRBV30; cdr3_aa: AWIYTEAF
v_call: TRBV7-2; cdr3_aa: ASSDSRGWDGYT
v_call: TRBV5-1; cdr3_aa: ASSLGGGRGEKLF
v_call: TRBV6-5; cdr3_aa: ASKSWADTQY
v_call: TRBV5-1; cdr3_aa: ASQLAGEKDTQY
v_call: TRBV19; cdr3_aa: ASSTLTAYEQY
v_call: TRBV9; cdr3_aa: ASSVGRGPTDTQY
v_call: TRBV7-2; cdr3_aa: ASSLTGTVVSNEQF
v_call: TRBV7-6; cdr3_aa: ASSSQDSNTGELF
v_call: TRBV18; cdr3_aa: ASSDTVGEKLF
v_call: TRBV19; cdr3_aa: ASSTGDRGGSPLH
v_call: TRBV6-5; cdr3_aa: ASSYAGTDSYNEQF
v_call: TRBV7-9; cdr3_aa: ASSLGLGGQDIQY
v_call: TRBV5-1; cdr3_aa: ASSLEGSTQY
v_call: TRBV5-1; cdr3_aa: ASSLSSGRAGYNEQF
v_call: TRBV7-2; cdr3_aa: ASTTRSKSYNEQF
v_call: TRBV30; cdr3_aa: AWSRGKGTEAF
v_call: TRBV4-3; cdr3_aa: ASSREGVHEQF
v_call: TRBV15; cdr3_aa: ATSRSRRFEETQY
v_call: TRBV7-3; cdr3_aa: ASSLTANQPQH
v_call: TRBV7-3; cdr3_aa: ASSLIGNYNEQF
v_call: TRBV7-2; cdr3_aa: ASSLEGIGLQPQH
v_call: TRBV2; cdr3_aa: ASTKQGLGKETQY
v_call: TRBV5-1; cdr3_aa: ASSLDPGWGTDTQY
v_call: TRBV5-1; cdr3_aa: ASSPGTGRSSPLH